The 21 T cell receptor beta chains below were found in one sample sequenced in a study of OX40 agonist ivuxolimab in advanced cancers. Sequencing used immunoSEQ multiplex PCR; TCRdb keeps in-frame clones, though not all of them. The data show just over 90,000 clones, with 85% to 95% seen just once and approximately 2.9% held by the top ten. The sequences come from CD4+ or CD8+ T cells sorted from blood, collected in a trial of the OX40 agonist ivuxolimab. The origin of the receptors is an adult with an advanced solid tumor such as melanoma, head and neck, liver or kidney cancer.

V and J are TRBV5-1 and TRBJ1-2; TRBD1 matches at 7 bases. Per the germline V gene, CDR1 is SGHRS and CDR2 is YFSETQ. The ends lost 4 bases at V and 10 bases at J; junction bases unmatched: 4. The CDR3 totals 11 residues. The DNA for the CDR3 is TGCGCCAGCAGCGGGGGACAGAACTACACCTTC. It translates to CASSGGQNYTF. The full variable domain, rest sourced from reference TRBV5-1 and TRBJ1-2, is KAGVTQTPRYLIKTRGQQVTLSCSPISGHRSVSWYQQTPGQGLQFLFEYFSETQRNKGNFPGRFSGRQFSNSRSEMNVSTLELGDSALYLCASSGGQNYTFGSGTRLTVV.

The rearrangement links TRBV6-1 to TRBJ1-4, with D perhaps matching TRBD1 (6 bases). V lost 10 bases, J lost 3 bases, and 18 bases lay in between. CDR1 MNHNS and CDR2 SASEGT come from the germline V gene. The CDR3 is 15 amino acids. The CDR3 region has the DNA TGTGCCACTTGCTTGGGGGGCTGGTCTAATGAAAAACTGTTTTTT. Amino acids: CATCLGGWSNEKLFF.

This chain joins TRBV27 and TRBJ2-7; D is uncertain. Trimming left V 3 bases short and J 3 bases short, with 9 bases between. From germline, CDR1 is MNHEY and CDR2 SMNVEV (reference sequence). This CDR3 spans 13 amino acids. The CDR3 is CASSFGRFYEQYF. In nucleotides, the CDR3 is TGTGCCAGCAGTTTCGGCAGGTTCTACGAGCAGTACTTC.

V is TRBV11-2 and J is TRBJ2-7; 9 positions match TRBD1. In germline, CDR1 is SGHAT, CDR2 FQNNGV. V lost 1 base, J lost 3 bases, and 4 bases stayed unmatched. The CDR3 extends over 15 amino acids. The chain's CDR3 is CASSLGGGQGYEQYF. CDR3 nucleotide sequence: TGTGCCAGCAGCTTAGGTGGGGGACAGGGCTACGAGCAGTACTTC. The full variable domain, rest sourced from reference TRBV11-2 and TRBJ2-7, is EAGVAQSPRYKIIEKRQSVAFWCNPISGHATLYWYQQILGQGPKLLIQFQNNGVVDDSQLPKDRFSAERLKGVDSTLKIQPAKLEDSAVYLCASSLGGGQGYEQYFGPGTRLTVT.

This chain links TRBV5-1 with TRBJ1-1; D remains unclear. The CDR3 runs to 15 residues. CDR1 is SGHRS, CDR2 YFSETQ, per germline. Between the trimmed V and J ends, which lost 5 bases and 3 bases, there was a span of 17 bases. CDR3 protein: CASRTRVTRDTEAFF. The CDR3 DNA is TGCGCCAGCAGGACCCGGGTTACGAGGGACACTGAAGCTTTCTTT.

The rearrangement uses TRBV5-1 and TRBJ1-4; possible D gene TRBD1, 5 bases. Trimming stripped 0 bases from V and 2 bases from J, with 11 bases between. CDR1 and CDR2 (germline): SGHRS, YFSETQ. There are 16 residues in the CDR3. The CDR3 protein is CASSLGDGITNEKLFF. As DNA, the CDR3 is TGCGCCAGCAGCTTGGGGGACGGAATTACTAATGAAAAACTGTTTTTT. The whole variable domain, filled in from reference TRBV5-1 and TRBJ1-4, reads KAGVTQTPRYLIKTRGQQVTLSCSPISGHRSVSWYQQTPGQGLQFLFEYFSETQRNKGNFPGRFSGRQFSNSRSEMNVSTLELGDSALYLCASSLGDGITNEKLFFGSGTQLSVL.

The V and J genes are TRBV11-2 and TRBJ2-5, with TRBD2 matching over 13 bases. The end of the DNA aligns better with TRBJ2-7, so the J call may be wrong. CDR1 is SGHAT and CDR2 is FQNNGV in the germline V gene. The CDR3 totals 16 residues. The CDR3 coding sequence is TGTGCCAGCAGCCCCTCGTTGACTAGCGGGAGGATCGAGCAGTACTTC. The encoded protein is CASSPSLTSGRIEQYF.

This chain links TRBV29-1 with TRBJ2-7; possibly TRBD2 for D (5 bases). V was trimmed by 4 bases and J by 2 bases, leaving 15 bases between them. There are 14 residues in the CDR3. Germline V CDR1 and CDR2: SQVTM, ANQGSEA. The CDR3: CSVVGWEKPYEQYF. The CDR3, as DNA: TGCAGCGTTGTAGGGTGGGAGAAGCCCTACGAGCAGTACTTC.

This chain uses TRBV5-8 with TRBJ2-7; D possibly corresponds to TRBD1 (6 bases). The CDR3 contains 15 residues. The V gene lost 4 bases and the J gene lost 4 bases, with 18 bases spanning the gap. Germline V lookup: CDR1 SGHTS, CDR2 YDEGEE. CDR3: CASSQLTGGRYEQYF. CDR3 bases: TGTGCCAGCAGCCAATTGACAGGTGGAAGGTACGAGCAGTACTTC.

The chain carries TRBV13 and TRBJ1-6, with D unresolved. Germline V CDR1 and CDR2: PRHDT, FYEKMQ (reference sequence). Trimming removed 1 base at V and 6 bases at J, with 4 bases between. The CDR3 runs 13 residues. CDR3: CASSLVGNSPLHF. CDR3 DNA: TGTGCCAGCAGCTTAGTGGGTAATTCACCCCTCCACTTT.

This chain connects TRBV19 to TRBJ1-1; D may be TRBD1 (5 bases). CDR3 length: 15 amino acids. Germline CDR1 is LNHDA and CDR2 is SQIVND (reference sequence). V lost 7 bases to trimming and J lost 3 bases, with 18 bases between them. CDR3 nucleotides: TGTGCCAGTAACGGGGCCGGGAAGTGGGACACTGAAGCTTTCTTT. Translating it yields CASNGAGKWDTEAFF.

CDR3 in DNA: TGTGCCAGCGCCCGGGGCCCCTACGAGCAGTACTTC. Translation: CASARGPYEQYF. The chain uses TRBV27 and TRBJ2-7; D possibly uses TRBD1 or TRBD2 (5 bases each). Germline V gene data show CDR1 as MNHEY and CDR2 as SMNVEV (reference sequence). Trimming cost V 8 bases and J 2 bases, with 10 bases left between them. This CDR3 comprises 12 residues.

The chain links TRBV5-1 to TRBJ2-7; D not certain. The CDR3 extends over 14 amino acids. CDR1 is SGHRS and CDR2 is YFSETQ in the germline V gene. The germline V and J ends were trimmed by 7 bases and 2 bases, with 16 bases remaining between them. Written as DNA, the CDR3 is TGCGCCAGCGCCCCCCCGGCAAGCACCTACGAGCAGTACTTC. Protein product: CASAPPASTYEQYF.

Only one count was recorded for this clone. The V call is TRBV27, the J call TRBJ2-2; TRBD1 might be the D (5 bases). CDR1 and CDR2 (germline): MNHEY, SMNVEV (reference sequence). Trimming stripped 4 bases from V and 1 base from J, with 7 bases between. This CDR3 is built from 14 residues. The DNA of the CDR3 is TGTGCCAGCAGTTCAGGGCAGAACACCGGGGAGCTGTTTTTT. Residues: CASSSGQNTGELFF.

V gene TRBV19 combines with J gene TRBJ2-1, with TRBD1 matching 10 bases. After removal of 2 bases from V and 8 bases from J, the junction contained 9 bases not matched to a gene. The CDR3 extends over 16 amino acids. Germline V gene data show CDR1 as LNHDA and CDR2 as SQIVND (reference sequence). CDR3 sequence (DNA): TGTGCCAGTAGTATATCCCGGGACAGGGGCTCCCATGAGCAGTTCTTC. Protein product: CASSISRDRGSHEQFF.

This clone is a singleton in its sample. V gene TRBV27 combines with J gene TRBJ1-1; maybe TRBD1 (6 bases). With 8 bases removed from V and 2 bases from J, the gap between germline ends came to 12 bases. The CDR3 is made up of 13 amino acids. Germline V lookup: CDR1 MNHEY, CDR2 SMNVEV (reference sequence). CDR3 region: CASCGGGNTEAFF. CDR3 DNA: TGTGCCAGCTGCGGGGGGGGCAACACTGAAGCTTTCTTT.

The CDR3, as DNA: TGTGCCAGTCTCACAGGGAACACTGAAGCTTTCTTT. Amino acid sequence: CASLTGNTEAFF. The chain employs TRBV19 and TRBJ1-1, with D perhaps TRBD1 (5 bases). V lost 8 bases to trimming and J lost 1 base, with 8 bases between them. The CDR3 is 12 amino acids. Germline V lookup: CDR1 LNHDA, CDR2 SQIVND (reference sequence).

J is TRBJ2-1 and V is TRBV5-1; TRBD2 might be the D (7 bases). The CDR3 loop spans 16 amino acids. Trimming cost V 3 bases and J 4 bases, with 17 bases left between them. Germline V gives CDR1 SGHRS, CDR2 YFSETQ. CDR3 loop: CASSYSYGGPYNEQFF. The CDR3 DNA is TGCGCCAGCAGCTATTCCTACGGGGGGCCTTACAATGAGCAGTTCTTC.

The rearrangement uses TRBV4-3 and TRBJ1-4; D is undetermined. V shed 4 bases and J shed 8 bases, with 17 bases lying between them. This CDR3 is built from 15 residues. The germline CDR1 and CDR2 sequences are LGHNA and YSLEER. Here the CDR3 DNA reads TGCGCCAGCAGCCTGGGGAGGTCATCGGGGGAAAAACTGTTTTTT. Translated, it gives CASSLGRSSGEKLFF.

V gene TRBV7-6 combines with J gene TRBJ2-1; D may be TRBD1 or TRBD2 (5 bases each). Germline V gene data show CDR1 as SGHVS and CDR2 as FNYEAQ. There are 16 residues in the CDR3. V was clipped by 5 bases and J by 7 bases, with 21 bases between them. CDR3 sequence reads: CASSHHFAGTNNEQFF. The CDR3 region has the DNA TGTGCCAGCAGCCACCACTTTGCCGGGACCAATAATGAGCAGTTCTTC.

This chain uses TRBV5-1 with TRBJ2-5; D is unclear. V gave up 0 bases and J gave up 1 base, with 4 bases separating them. Germline values: CDR1 SGHRS, CDR2 YFSETQ. The CDR3 length is 13 residues. The CDR3 loop reads CASSLESQETQYF. The DNA of the CDR3 is TGCGCCAGCAGCTTGGAGAGCCAAGAGACCCAGTACTTC.